A selection of T cell receptor beta chains follows, all from one sample in a study of radiation and T cells in renal cell carcinoma. Repertoires were generated with immunoSEQ multiplex PCR, while TCRdb's copy carries only in-frame clones and drops some. Of just under 150,000 clones in the sample, 86% were seen once. The material sequenced was blood, taken from a patient whose treatment included radiotherapy and nephrectomy. The source of these receptors is a woman aged 45-65 years with renal cell carcinoma. CDR3s include the opening cysteine and the closing phenylalanine or tryptophan. The D gene is left open where the match is weak. The size entry is marked missing in some rows and otherwise reads once, few, many or a size class.

d_gene	j_gene	v_gene	abundance	len	CDR3nt	CDR3aa
-	TRBJ1-1	TRBV25-1	-	15	TGTGCCAGCAGTGAATTTTCGGATTTGAACACTGAAGCTTTCTTT	CASSEFSDLNTEAFF
TRBD1	TRBJ2-7	TRBV10-3	-	14	TGTGCCTCGAATCATGGACAGGGGATCTACGAGCAGTACTTC	CASNHGQGIYEQYF
-	TRBJ2-6	TRBV2	-	14	TGTGCCAGCACGCGGGGCTCTGGGGCCAACGTCCTGACTTTC	CASTRGSGANVLTF
TRBD1	TRBJ1-2	TRBV27	-	16	TGTGCCAGCAGCCTGACAGGGGGCATTCGTTCTCATGGCTACACCTTC	CASSLTGGIRSHGYTF
-	TRBJ2-1	TRBV7-8	-	17	TGTGCCAGCAGCTTATTGGTGGGAGAAGGCTCCTACAATGAGCAGTTCTTC	CASSLLVGEGSYNEQFF
-	TRBJ1-2	TRBV7-8	-	13	TGTGCCAGCAGCGGTGCGCAGGGTGATGGCTACACCTTC	CASSGAQGDGYTF
-	TRBJ2-7	TRBV5-1	-	15	TGCGCCAGCAGCTTGGTTGGTAACGGGGGATCCGAGCAGTACTTC	CASSLVGNGGSEQYF
TRBD1	TRBJ1-5	TRBV19	-	13	TGTGCCAGTAGCTTACAGGGGTACCAGCCCCAGCATTTT	CASSLQGYQPQHF
-	TRBJ2-7	TRBV7-2	-	13	TGTGCCAGCAGCCCAGGGACGGGCTACGAGCAGTACTTC	CASSPGTGYEQYF
-	TRBJ2-3	TRBV4-3	-	16	TGCGCCAGCAGCCAAGGATACCGGGGCGAAACAGATACGCAGTATTTT	CASSQGYRGETDTQYF
-	TRBJ2-7	TRBV5-1	-	15	TGCGCCAGCAGCTTGGCGTCAGGAATTTCCTACGAGCAGTACTTC	CASSLASGISYEQYF
-	TRBJ2-3	TRBV6-5	-	15	TGTGCCAGCAGTTACTCGAAAGGGCAGAGGGATACGCAGTATTTT	CASSYSKGQRDTQYF
-	TRBJ2-3	TRBV10-3	-	14	TGTGCCATCAGTAGGGGGGCTCGGGGAGATACGCAGTATTTT	CAISRGARGDTQYF
-	TRBJ2-2	TRBV9	-	19	TGTGCCAGCAGCGTTCACCTCGACAGACAACCAAATAGACCCGGGGAGCTGTTTTTT	CASSVHLDRQPNRPGELFF
TRBD2	TRBJ2-3	TRBV7-2	-	17	TGTGCCAGCAGCTTAGGACTAGCGGGAGGTAGCACAGATACGCAGTATTTT	CASSLGLAGGSTDTQYF
TRBD1	TRBJ1-4	TRBV5-1	-	16	TGCGCCAGCAGCTTGGGAGGGGGCGCGACTAATGAAAAACTGTTTTTT	CASSLGGGATNEKLFF
-	TRBJ1-6	TRBV30	-	13	TGTGCCTGGCGGACGGGGTATAATTCACCCCTCCACTTT	CAWRTGYNSPLHF
-	TRBJ1-2	TRBV28	-	14	TGTGCCAGCAGTGTTGGGACGTCTGCGGGAGGCTACACCTTC	CASSVGTSAGGYTF
-	TRBJ1-5	TRBV7-2	-	13	TGTGCCAGCAGCTCCCAGGGGAATCAGCCCCAGCATTTT	CASSSQGNQPQHF
TRBD1	TRBJ2-7	TRBV11-2	-	15	TGTGCCAGCAGCACCACCGGGACAGGGGTTGAGGAGCAGTACTTC	CASSTTGTGVEEQYF
TRBD2	TRBJ2-5	TRBV5-1	-	16	TGCGCCAGCAGCTTGAACGGCGGGGGGGCCGGGGAGACCCAGTACTTC	CASSLNGGGAGETQYF
TRBD2	TRBJ2-1	TRBV19	-	16	TGTGCCAGTAGTATAGATGGACTAGCGGGAAGGAATGAGCAGTTCTTC	CASSIDGLAGRNEQFF
-	TRBJ1-1	TRBV6-1	-	13	TGTGCCAGCAGTGCACAGGGGAACACTGAAGCTTTCTTT	CASSAQGNTEAFF
-	TRBJ2-5	TRBV10-3	-	13	TGTGCCACCCATGCTGGGTTAAAAGAGACCCAGTACTTC	CATHAGLKETQYF
TRBD1	TRBJ2-7	TRBV27	-	14	TGTGCCAGCAGTATATACCAGGGGGCATACGAGCAGTACTTC	CASSIYQGAYEQYF
TRBD1	TRBJ2-7	TRBV23-1	-	15	TGCGCCAGCAGTCAAGGGGACAGGGGTTCGGGTGAGCAGTACTTC	CASSQGDRGSGEQYF
-	TRBJ1-1	TRBV10-2	-	13	TGCGCCAGCAGTGAGATACAGCTTTTTGAAGCTTTCTTT	CASSEIQLFEAFF
-	TRBJ1-2	TRBV2	-	14	TGTGCCAGCAGTGAAGTCTCGCCAGTCTATGGCTACACCTTC	CASSEVSPVYGYTF
TRBD1	TRBJ1-6	TRBV25-1	-	14	TGTGCCAGCAGTGAGGGGACAGGGACGACACCCCTCCACTTT	CASSEGTGTTPLHF
-	TRBJ2-1	TRBV28	few	16	TGTGCCAGCAGTTTCCCGGGCGGGATGTGGGCGAGGGAGCAGTTCTTC	CASSFPGGMWAREQFF
TRBD2	TRBJ2-1	TRBV29-1	-	18	TGCAGCGCGCAACTAGCGGGAGGGATTATAAGCTCCTACAATGAGCAGTTCTTC	CSAQLAGGIISSYNEQFF
-	TRBJ2-1	TRBV7-2	-	13	TGTGCCAGCAGCTTAGACGCGCGTGAGCTTCAGTTCTTC	CASSLDARELQFF
-	TRBJ2-7	TRBV7-9	-	18	TGTGCCAGCAGCTTCATAGCGGGGACAGACGATAATTTGAACGAGCAGTACTTC	CASSFIAGTDDNLNEQYF
-	TRBJ1-4	TRBV5-4	few	15	TGTGCCAGCAGCCTAGGGTCCGGGGTTAGTGAAAAACTGTTTTTT	CASSLGSGVSEKLFF
-	TRBJ1-5	TRBV10-1	-	13	TGCGCCAGCAGTGAAGGGCAGAACCAGCCCCAGCATTTT	CASSEGQNQPQHF
-	TRBJ1-1	TRBV4-3	-	15	TGCGCCAGCAGCCAAGATCTTGGGGTCGGCACTGAAGCTTTCTTT	CASSQDLGVGTEAFF
-	TRBJ1-5	TRBV5-5	-	15	TGTGCCAGCAGCTCGTTATTTGGAAGGGAACAGCCCCAGCATTTT	CASSSLFGREQPQHF
-	TRBJ2-1	TRBV4-1	once	14	TGCGCCAGCAGCCAAGACGGTTCTGGGGGCCAGCAGTTCTTC	CASSQDGSGGQQFF
-	TRBJ1-6	TRBV9	few	15	TGTGCCAGCAGCGGGGGCCATCTTCAAAATTCACCCCTCCACTTT	CASSGGHLQNSPLHF
-	TRBJ2-5	TRBV5-5	-	16	TGTGCCAGCAGCTTATATCTTGGGGGGCGCGGGGAGACCCAGTACTTC	CASSLYLGGRGETQYF
-	TRBJ2-7	TRBV28	-	13	TGTGCCAGCAGCACCCGGGCCCTTCGGGAGCAGTACTTC	CASSTRALREQYF
-	TRBJ2-2	TRBV30	-	12	TGTGCCTGGAGTGTTCCGCCCGGGGAGCTGTTTTTT	CAWSVPPGELFF
-	TRBJ2-5	TRBV7-2	-	15	TGTGCCAGCAGCTTAGTTCTAGCATCCCAAGAGACCCAGTACTTC	CASSLVLASQETQYF
-	TRBJ2-5	TRBV6-6	-	13	TGTGCCAGCAGTTTCACCGATAGGGAGACCCAGTACTTC	CASSFTDRETQYF
-	TRBJ1-1	TRBV6-5	few	13	TGTGCCAGCAGGAGGACAGTGGACACTGAAGCTTTCTTT	CASRRTVDTEAFF
TRBD1	TRBJ1-3	TRBV2	-	13	TGTGCCAGCAGTCAGGGGGCCGGTAACACCATATATTTT	CASSQGAGNTIYF
-	TRBJ1-1	TRBV10-3	once	13	TGTGCCACCACCTCGGGGCAAAACACTGAAGCTTTCTTT	CATTSGQNTEAFF
-	TRBJ1-2	TRBV7-2	-	15	TGTGCCAGCAGCTCCGGTGCGGGGGCGCACTATGGCTACACCTTC	CASSSGAGAHYGYTF
TRBD1	TRBJ2-7	TRBV27	-	13	TGTGCCACAGAGGGAACAGGGGGCTACGAGCAGTACTTC	CATEGTGGYEQYF
TRBD1	TRBJ2-1	TRBV7-3	-	16	TGTGCCAGCAGCTTAGGAGGAACAGGGGGCCGGTATGAGCAGTTCTTC	CASSLGGTGGRYEQFF
-	TRBJ1-1	TRBV5-1	-	17	TGCGCCAGCCTAAAAGGGCCCCGCCGCTCTATGAACACTGAAGCTTTCTTT	CASLKGPRRSMNTEAFF
-	TRBJ2-1	TRBV7-7	-	13	TGTGCCAGCAGCAGGGGCTCCTACAATGAGCAGTTCTTC	CASSRGSYNEQFF
-	TRBJ1-1	TRBV10-1	many	13	TGCGCCAGCACCGCTGGACGAGACACTGAAGCTTTCTTT	CASTAGRDTEAFF
-	TRBJ1-4	TRBV7-2	-	16	TGTGCCAGCAGCTTAGGACGGGGGGACCTCTATGAAAAACTGTTTTTT	CASSLGRGDLYEKLFF